This entry describes one T cell receptor beta chain. The data belong to a study of blood T cell repertoires in COVID-19. CDR1 and CDR2 (germline): LNHDA, SQIVND (reference sequence). Trimming stripped 3 bases from V and 8 bases from J, with 13 bases between. CDR3 length: 13 amino acids. Produced via immunoSEQ multiplex PCR; TCRdb's table is partial and in-frame only. This sample has 250,000 to 300,000 clones, with around 81% found just once. The receptor was derived from a woman aged 55 to 70 with active or convalescent COVID-19. The sequencing sample was made of peripheral blood. This chain joins TRBV19 and TRBJ1-2; no firm D call. The CDR3 sequence is CASSMRENRGYTF. In DNA, the CDR3 is TGTGCCAGTAGTATGCGGGAAAATCGGGGCTACACCTTC.